This TCR beta chain was sequenced for a study of blood T cell repertoires in COVID-19. Per germline, CDR1 SGHNT and CDR2 YYREEE (reference sequence). This CDR3 is built from 14 residues. Deletions cut 0 bases from V and 9 bases from J, with 12 bases between. Source study methods: Amplification of reference gene primers provided the estimated nucleated cell counts. The assay was immunoSEQ multiplex PCR, and TCRdb's table has in-frame clones only and misses some. For V, J and clone size, that table is used; D and trimming come from the DNA. There are 200,000 to 250,000 clones in the sample; around 90% occur only once, and 10% to 12% lies in the top ten.

The material sequenced was PBMCs or T cells enriched from blood (not recorded which). This sequence originates from a man in his thirties or forties who had recovered from COVID-19. The V and J genes are TRBV5-4 and TRBJ2-2; weak D call: TRBD1 (5 bases). The CDR3 region has the DNA TGTGCCAGCAGCTTGGACTCAGGGTTACGGGAGCTGTTTTTT. The encoded protein is CASSLDSGLRELFF.